This T cell receptor beta chain was sequenced in a study of PD-1 blockade in classical Hodgkin lymphoma. About the research overall: Nivolumab 3 mg/kg was given intravenously every 2 weeks.

As concerns this clone: The antigen remains unidentified.

The length of the CDR3 is 15 residues. Per germline, CDR1 ENHRY and CDR2 SYGVKD. Trimming left V 3 bases short and J 1 base short, with 13 bases between. Overall study results and limits: By C4D1, CD4+ diversity increased significantly, especially in complete responders. Reported baseline diversity: healthy donors highest, relapsed/refractory patients lowest.

Generated by immunoSEQ multiplex PCR, the TCRdb table keeps only in-frame clones and is missing some. The data show roughly 60,000 clones, with about 90% seen just once and around a tenth held by the top ten. Described time point: cycle 4 day 1 (C4D1), after 5 to 7 weeks of nivolumab. Every one of the patients relapsed after autologous stem cell transplantation (brentuximab vedotin exposure was variable). V and J are TRBV10-3 and TRBJ2-7, with a possible D match to TRBD2 (5 bases). The sequencing here drew on peripheral blood mononuclear cells (PBMCs), taken before the fourth cycle of nivolumab. The TCR comes from a human donor with classical Hodgkin lymphoma. CDR3 sequence (DNA): TGTGCCATCAGTGATACGGGGAAGGGTTCCTACGAGCAGTACTTC. Translated: CAISDTGKGSYEQYF.